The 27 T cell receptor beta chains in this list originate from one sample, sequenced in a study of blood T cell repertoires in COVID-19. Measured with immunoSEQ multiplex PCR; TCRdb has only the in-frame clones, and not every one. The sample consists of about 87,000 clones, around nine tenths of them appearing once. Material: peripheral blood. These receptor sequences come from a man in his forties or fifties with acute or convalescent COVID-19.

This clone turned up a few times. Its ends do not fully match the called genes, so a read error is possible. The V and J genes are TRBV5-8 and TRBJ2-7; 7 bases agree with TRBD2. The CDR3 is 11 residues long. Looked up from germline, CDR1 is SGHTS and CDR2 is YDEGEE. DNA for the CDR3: TGTGCCAGCAGCCCCCTGGCGGGAGTTTCCTTC. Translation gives CASSPLAGVSF.

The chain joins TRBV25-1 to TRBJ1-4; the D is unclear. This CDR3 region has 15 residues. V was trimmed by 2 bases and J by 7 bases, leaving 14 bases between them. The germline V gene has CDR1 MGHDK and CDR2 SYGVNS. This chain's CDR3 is CASSEIRGGGEKLFF. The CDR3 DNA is TGTGCCAGCAGTGAAATCCGGGGAGGTGGTGAAAAACTGTTTTTT.

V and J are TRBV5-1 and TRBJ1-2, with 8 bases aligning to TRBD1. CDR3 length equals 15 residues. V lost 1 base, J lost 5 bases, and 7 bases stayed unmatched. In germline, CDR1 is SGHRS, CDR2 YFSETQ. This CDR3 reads CASSLSGQGGYGYTF. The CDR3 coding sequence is TGCGCCAGCAGCTTGTCAGGACAGGGCGGTTATGGCTACACCTTC.

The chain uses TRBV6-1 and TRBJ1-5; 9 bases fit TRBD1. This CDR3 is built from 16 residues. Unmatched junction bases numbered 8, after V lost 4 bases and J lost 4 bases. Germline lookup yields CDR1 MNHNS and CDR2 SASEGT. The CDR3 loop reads CASSAQGTGRNQPQHF. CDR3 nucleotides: TGTGCCAGCAGTGCTCAAGGGACAGGGCGGAATCAGCCCCAGCATTTT.

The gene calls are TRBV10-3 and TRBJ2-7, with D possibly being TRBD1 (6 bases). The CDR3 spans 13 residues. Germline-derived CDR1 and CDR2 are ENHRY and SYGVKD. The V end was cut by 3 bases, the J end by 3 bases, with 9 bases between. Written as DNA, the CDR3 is TGTGCCATCAGTGAAGGACAGTTCTACGAGCAGTACTTC. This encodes CAISEGQFYEQYF.

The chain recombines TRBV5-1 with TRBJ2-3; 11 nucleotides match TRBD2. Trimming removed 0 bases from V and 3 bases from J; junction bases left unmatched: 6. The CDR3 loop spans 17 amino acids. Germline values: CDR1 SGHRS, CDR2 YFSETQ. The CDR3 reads CASSLVTSGTGTDTQYF. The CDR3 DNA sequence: TGCGCCAGCAGCTTGGTGACTAGCGGGACCGGGACAGATACGCAGTATTTT.

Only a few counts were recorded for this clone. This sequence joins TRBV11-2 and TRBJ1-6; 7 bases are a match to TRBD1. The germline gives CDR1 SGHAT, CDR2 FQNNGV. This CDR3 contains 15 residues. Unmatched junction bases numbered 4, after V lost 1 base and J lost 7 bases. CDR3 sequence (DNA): TGTGCCAGCAGCTTAGCCAGGGGGGAGAATTCACCCCTCCACTTT. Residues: CASSLARGENSPLHF.

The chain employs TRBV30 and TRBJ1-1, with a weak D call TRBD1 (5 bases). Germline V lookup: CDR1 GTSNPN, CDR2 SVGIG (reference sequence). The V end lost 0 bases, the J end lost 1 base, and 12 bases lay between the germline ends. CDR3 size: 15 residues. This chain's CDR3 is CAWSVWGGTNTEAFF. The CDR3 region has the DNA TGTGCCTGGAGTGTTTGGGGGGGTACGAACACTGAAGCTTTCTTT. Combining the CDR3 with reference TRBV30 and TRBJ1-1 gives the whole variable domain SQTIHQWPATLVQPVGSPLSLECTVEGTSNPNLYWYRQAAGRGLQLLFYSVGIGQISSEVPQNLSASRPQDRQFILSSKKLLLSDSGFYLCAWSVWGGTNTEAFFGQGTRLTVV.

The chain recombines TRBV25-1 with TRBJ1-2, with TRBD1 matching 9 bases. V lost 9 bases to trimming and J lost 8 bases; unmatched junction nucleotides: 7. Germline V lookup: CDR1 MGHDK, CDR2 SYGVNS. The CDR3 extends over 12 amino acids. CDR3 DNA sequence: TGTGCCAGTGCACAGGGGGCGCGGGGCTACACCTTC. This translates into CASAQGARGYTF.

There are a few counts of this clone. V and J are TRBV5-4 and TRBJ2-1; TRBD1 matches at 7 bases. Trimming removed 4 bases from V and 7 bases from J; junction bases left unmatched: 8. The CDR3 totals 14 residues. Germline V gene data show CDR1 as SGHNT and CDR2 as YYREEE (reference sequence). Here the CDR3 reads CASSGDRAPNEQFF. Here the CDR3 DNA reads TGTGCCAGCAGCGGAGACAGGGCCCCGAATGAGCAGTTCTTC.

The chain's CDR3 is CASSERGGQETQYF. CDR3 nucleotide sequence: TGTGCCAGCAGTGAACGAGGAGGGCAAGAGACCCAGTACTTC. This rearrangement joins TRBV6-1 to TRBJ2-5, with D perhaps TRBD2 (6 bases). This CDR3 has 14 amino acids. CDR1 MNHNS and CDR2 SASEGT come from the germline V gene. V shed 2 bases and J shed 2 bases, with 9 bases lying between them.

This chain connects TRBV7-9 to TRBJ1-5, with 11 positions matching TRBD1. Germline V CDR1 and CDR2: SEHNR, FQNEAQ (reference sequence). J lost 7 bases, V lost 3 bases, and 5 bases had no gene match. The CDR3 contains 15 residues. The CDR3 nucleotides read TGTGCCAGCAGCTTCGGGACAGGGGGTAGGCAGCCCCAGCATTTT. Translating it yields CASSFGTGGRQPQHF.

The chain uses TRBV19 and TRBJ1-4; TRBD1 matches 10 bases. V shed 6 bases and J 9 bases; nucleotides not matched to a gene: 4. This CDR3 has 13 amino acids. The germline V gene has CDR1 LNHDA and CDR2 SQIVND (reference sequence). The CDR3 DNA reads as TGTGCCAGTAGCGTGGACAGGGGGAAAAAACTGTTTTTT. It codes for CASSVDRGKKLFF.

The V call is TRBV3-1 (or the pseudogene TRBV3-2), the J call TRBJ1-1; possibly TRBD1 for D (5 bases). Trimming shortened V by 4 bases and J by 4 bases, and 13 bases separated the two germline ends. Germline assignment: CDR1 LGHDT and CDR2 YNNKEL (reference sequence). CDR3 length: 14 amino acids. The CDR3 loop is CASSRGRGSTEAFF. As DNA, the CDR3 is TGTGCCAGCAGCCGAGGGCGGGGGAGCACTGAAGCTTTCTTT.

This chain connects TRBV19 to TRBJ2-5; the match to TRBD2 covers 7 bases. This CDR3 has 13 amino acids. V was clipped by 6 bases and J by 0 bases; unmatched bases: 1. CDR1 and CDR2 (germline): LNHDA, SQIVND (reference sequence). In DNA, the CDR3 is TGTGCCAGTAGAGCGGGGTACCAAGAGACCCAGTACTTC. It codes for CASRAGYQETQYF.

DNA of the CDR3: TGTGCCAGCAGCTTGGGCCTAGCGGGCACAGAGACCCAGTACTTC. Translation gives CASSLGLAGTETQYF. This chain links TRBV5-4 with TRBJ2-5, with 8 bases fitting TRBD2. This CDR3 spans 15 amino acids. Losses at the gene ends were 0 bases for V and 4 bases for J; bases not matched to a gene: 5. Germline V gene lookup returns CDR1 SGHNT and CDR2 YYREEE (reference sequence).

CDR3 nucleotides: TGTGCCAGCAGTACAGAGATGAACACTGAAGCTTTCTTT. The encoded protein is CASSTEMNTEAFF. The J gene is TRBJ1-1, the V gene TRBV7-8; D remains ambiguous. The germline CDR1 and CDR2 sequences are SGHVS and FQNEAQ. The CDR3 consists of 13 residues. V dropped 6 bases and J dropped 0 bases, with 8 bases sitting between them.

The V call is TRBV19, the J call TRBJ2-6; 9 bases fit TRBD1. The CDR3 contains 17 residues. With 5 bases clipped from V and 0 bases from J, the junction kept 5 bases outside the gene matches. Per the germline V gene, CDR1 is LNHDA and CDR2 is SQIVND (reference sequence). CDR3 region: CASSPGTGTSGANVLTF. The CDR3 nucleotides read TGTGCCAGTAGTCCGGGGACAGGGACCTCTGGGGCCAACGTCCTGACTTTC.

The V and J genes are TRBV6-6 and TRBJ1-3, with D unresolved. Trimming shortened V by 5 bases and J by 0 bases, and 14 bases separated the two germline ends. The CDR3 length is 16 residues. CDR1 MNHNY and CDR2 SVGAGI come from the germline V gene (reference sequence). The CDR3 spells CASSRMTVSSGNTIYF. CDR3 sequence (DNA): TGTGCCAGCAGTCGAATGACTGTTAGCTCTGGAAACACCATATATTTT.

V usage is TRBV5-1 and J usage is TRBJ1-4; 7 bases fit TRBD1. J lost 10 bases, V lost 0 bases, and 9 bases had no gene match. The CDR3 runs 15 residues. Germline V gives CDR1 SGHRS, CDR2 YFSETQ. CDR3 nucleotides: TGCGCCAGCAGCTTGGATAGGGGGGACAGAGGAAAACTGTTTTTT. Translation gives CASSLDRGDRGKLFF.

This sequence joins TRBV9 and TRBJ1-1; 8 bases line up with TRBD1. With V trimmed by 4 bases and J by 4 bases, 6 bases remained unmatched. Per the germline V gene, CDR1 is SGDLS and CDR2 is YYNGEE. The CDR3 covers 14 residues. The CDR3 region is CASSFRTGSTEAFF. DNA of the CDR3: TGTGCCAGCAGCTTTAGGACAGGGAGCACTGAAGCTTTCTTT. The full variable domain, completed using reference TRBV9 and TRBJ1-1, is DSGVTQTPKHLITATGQRVTLRCSPRSGDLSVYWYQQSLDQGLQFLIQYYNGEERAKGNILERFSAQQFPDLHSELNLSSLELGDSALYFCASSFRTGSTEAFFGQGTRLTVV.

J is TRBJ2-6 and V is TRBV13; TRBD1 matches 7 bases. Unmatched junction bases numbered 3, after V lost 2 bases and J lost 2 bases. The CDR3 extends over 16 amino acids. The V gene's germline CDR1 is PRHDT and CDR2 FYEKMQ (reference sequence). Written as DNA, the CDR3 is TGTGCCAGCAGCTTATACGACAGGGCTGGGGCCAACGTCCTGACTTTC. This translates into CASSLYDRAGANVLTF.

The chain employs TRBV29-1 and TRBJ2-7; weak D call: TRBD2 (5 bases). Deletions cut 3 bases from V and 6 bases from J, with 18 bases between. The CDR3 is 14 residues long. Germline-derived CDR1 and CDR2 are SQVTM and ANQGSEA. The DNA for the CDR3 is TGCAGCGTTGACGGATTTTCGGGATTGAGCGAGCAGTACTTC. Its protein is CSVDGFSGLSEQYF.

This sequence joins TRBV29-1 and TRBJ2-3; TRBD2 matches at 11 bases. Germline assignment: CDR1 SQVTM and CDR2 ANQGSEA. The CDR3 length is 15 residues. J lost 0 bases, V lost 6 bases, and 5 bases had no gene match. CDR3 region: CSVRLAGSSTDTQYF. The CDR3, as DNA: TGCAGCGTGAGACTAGCGGGGTCTAGCACAGATACGCAGTATTTT.

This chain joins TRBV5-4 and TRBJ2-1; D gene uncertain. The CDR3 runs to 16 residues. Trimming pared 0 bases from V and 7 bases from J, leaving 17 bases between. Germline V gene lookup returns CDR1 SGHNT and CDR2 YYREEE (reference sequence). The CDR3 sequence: CASSLVAVQPTNEQFF. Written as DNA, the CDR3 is TGTGCCAGCAGCTTGGTGGCGGTTCAACCCACTAATGAGCAGTTCTTC.

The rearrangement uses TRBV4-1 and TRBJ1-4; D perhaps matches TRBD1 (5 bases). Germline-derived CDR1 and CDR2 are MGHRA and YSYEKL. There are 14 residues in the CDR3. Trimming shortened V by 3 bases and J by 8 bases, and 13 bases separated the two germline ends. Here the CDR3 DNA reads TGCGCCAGCAGCCAGGGGCCTCAAGGAGAAAAACTGTTTTTT. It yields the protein CASSQGPQGEKLFF.

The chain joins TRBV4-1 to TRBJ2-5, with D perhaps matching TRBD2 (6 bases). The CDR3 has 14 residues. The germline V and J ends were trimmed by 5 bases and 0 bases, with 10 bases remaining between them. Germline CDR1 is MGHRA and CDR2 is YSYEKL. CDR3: CASSASGDQETQYF. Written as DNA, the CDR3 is TGCGCCAGCAGCGCCTCGGGGGACCAAGAGACCCAGTACTTC.